What follows are 27 T cell receptor beta chains derived from one specimen sequenced in a study of cytomegalovirus exposure and HLA in healthy donors. PCR was performed using 60 Vbeta and 13 Jbeta primers. This table comes from immunoSEQ multiplex PCR, and its TCRdb copy is limited to in-frame clones, with some not included. The sample holds 200,000 or so clones, approximately 78% seen once. Input material: PBMCs. Receptor source: a male donor in good health and CMV-seronegative.

J is TRBJ2-2 and V is TRBV2; no clear D gene. Germline lookup yields CDR1 SNHLY and CDR2 FYNNEI. The CDR3 loop spans 14 amino acids. The ends were cut back, 2 bases at V and 2 bases at J, with 6 bases in the middle. DNA of the CDR3: TGTGCCAGCAGTGAAAGCCCCAACACCGGGGAGCTGTTTTTT. This gives the protein CASSESPNTGELFF.

A few counts support this clone. This rearrangement joins TRBV18 to TRBJ1-5, with unresolved D. This CDR3 contains 16 residues. The ends were cut back, 6 bases at V and 4 bases at J, with 19 bases in the middle. Germline V gives CDR1 KGHSH, CDR2 LQKENI. The CDR3 loop is CASSSASGSGNQPQHF. DNA for the CDR3: TGTGCCAGCTCTTCGGCTTCGGGGTCGGGGAATCAGCCCCAGCATTTT.

The chain is built from TRBV19 and TRBJ1-3, with D possibly matching TRBD1 (5 bases). The CDR3 runs 16 residues. Trimming cost V 3 bases and J 2 bases, with 14 bases left between them. Germline values: CDR1 LNHDA, CDR2 SQIVND (reference sequence). The CDR3 DNA reads TGTGCCAGTAGTATTATCCGGGACTTCCCTGGAAACACCATATATTTT. It specifies CASSIIRDFPGNTIYF.

This clone was seen a single time. V gene TRBV19 combines with J gene TRBJ2-7; 10 nucleotides agree with TRBD1. V dropped 5 bases and J dropped 3; count of bases not matched to a gene: 7. CDR3 length equals 15 residues. The V gene's germline CDR1 is LNHDA and CDR2 SQIVND (reference sequence). For the CDR3, the DNA is TGTGCCAGTAGTCCGGGACAGGGGCGAGTCTACGAGCAGTACTTC. Its translation: CASSPGQGRVYEQYF.

V usage is TRBV28 and J usage is TRBJ1-1; D gene ambiguous. Trimming removed 4 bases from V and 0 bases from J, with 9 bases in between. CDR3 length: 14 residues. Germline CDR1 MDHEN, CDR2 SYDVKM. The chain's CDR3 is CASSWRGLNTEAFF. In nucleotides, the CDR3 is TGTGCCAGCAGTTGGCGAGGGTTGAACACTGAAGCTTTCTTT.

This chain connects TRBV29-1 to TRBJ2-1; 12 bases map to TRBD2. Germline V gene data show CDR1 as SQVTM and CDR2 as ANQGSEA. This CDR3 comprises 14 residues. The junction had 7 bases not matched to a gene; V was cut back by 6 bases and J by 7 bases. CDR3 residues: CSVLLAGGSNEQFF. The CDR3 nucleotides read TGCAGCGTCCTACTAGCGGGAGGATCGAATGAGCAGTTCTTC.

This rearrangement joins TRBV19 to TRBJ2-3; a weak D match, TRBD1 (6 bases). The germline V gene encodes CDR1 LNHDA and CDR2 SQIVND (reference sequence). Trimming left V 8 bases short and J 3 bases short, with 12 bases between. The CDR3 is made up of 13 amino acids. The CDR3 sequence: CASGITGTDTQYF. The CDR3, as DNA: TGTGCCAGTGGGATTACAGGGACAGATACGCAGTATTTT.

The chain employs TRBV7-8 and TRBJ2-2; 11 bases fit TRBD2. The CDR3 loop spans 16 amino acids. V gave up 5 bases and J gave up 6 bases; unmatched junction bases: 8. In germline, CDR1 is SGHVS, CDR2 FQNEAQ. This chain's CDR3 is CASSRGLADFSGELFF. The CDR3 DNA reads as TGTGCCAGCAGCAGGGGACTAGCGGACTTTTCCGGGGAGCTGTTTTTT.

This chain connects TRBV29-1 to TRBJ2-7, with D possibly matching TRBD2 (6 bases). The CDR3 is made up of 16 amino acids. The V gene's germline CDR1 is SQVTM and CDR2 ANQGSEA. Trimming removed 0 bases at V and 2 bases at J, with 17 bases between. CDR3: CSVEDLGGDHPYEQYF. CDR3 coding DNA: TGCAGCGTTGAAGATCTGGGGGGAGATCATCCCTACGAGCAGTACTTC.

CDR3 nucleotide sequence: TGTGCCAGCAGAGAAACGCAGGGGGCGCGACAGCCCCAGCATTTT. It is translated as CASRETQGARQPQHF. The chain has TRBV6-5 and TRBJ1-5; 8 bases map to TRBD1. This CDR3 contains 15 residues. Germline V CDR1 and CDR2: MNHEY, SVGAGI. V lost 6 bases to trimming and J lost 7 bases; unmatched junction nucleotides: 11.

This clone was recorded once. The DNA for the CDR3 is TGTGCCAGTACAGGGCGGCTAGCGGGAGAGGATGAGACCCAGTACTTC. Translation gives CASTGRLAGEDETQYF. The rearrangement joins TRBV19 to TRBJ2-5; 10 bases align to TRBD2. CDR3 length equals 16 residues. V lost 7 bases to trimming and J lost 5 bases; unmatched junction nucleotides: 13. Germline lookup yields CDR1 LNHDA and CDR2 SQIVND (reference sequence).

The V gene is TRBV9, the J gene TRBJ2-3, with TRBD2 identical over 15 bases. The germline V gene encodes CDR1 SGDLS and CDR2 YYNGEE. After removal of 0 bases from V and 7 bases from J, the junction contained 6 bases not matched to a gene. The CDR3 contains 17 residues. Here the CDR3 reads CASSVGGTSGGPYTQYF. The CDR3 nucleotides are TGTGCCAGCAGCGTAGGGGGGACTAGCGGGGGGCCCTATACGCAGTATTTT. The complete variable domain, with remaining parts taken from reference TRBV9 and TRBJ2-3, reads DSGVTQTPKHLITATGQRVTLRCSPRSGDLSVYWYQQSLDQGLQFLIQYYNGEERAKGNILERFSAQQFPDLHSELNLSSLELGDSALYFCASSVGGTSGGPYTQYFGPGTRLTVL.

The V gene is TRBV27, the J gene TRBJ1-5; D is possibly TRBD1 (6 bases). This CDR3 is 15 amino acids long. Trimming shortened V by 1 base and J by 7 bases, and 14 bases separated the two germline ends. The germline CDR1 and CDR2 sequences are MNHEY and SMNVEV (reference sequence). This CDR3 is CASSLLQGANQPQHF. CDR3 DNA sequence: TGTGCCAGCAGTTTATTACAGGGAGCCAACCAGCCCCAGCATTTT.

The chain links TRBV21-1 to TRBJ2-1; the DNA was not compared with TRBD2, the D call given in the table. TRBV21-1 is a pseudogene segment. The CDR3 sequence is 17 residues long. DNA for the CDR3: TGTGCCAGCAGCAAAGGGAGGACTAGCGGGAAAGAAAATGAGCAGTTCTTC. Translating it yields CASSKGRTSGKENEQFF.

The chain has TRBV5-1 and TRBJ1-1; no definite D call. CDR1 is SGHRS, CDR2 YFSETQ, per germline. The CDR3 is made up of 15 amino acids. V lost 4 bases and J lost 1, with 14 bases in between. CDR3 coding DNA: TGCGCCAGCAGCGTTCTGGGGAGACGGAACACTGAAGCTTTCTTT. Its protein product is CASSVLGRRNTEAFF.

In its sample, this clone was seen a few times. The rearrangement uses TRBV4-1 and TRBJ1-2; D not resolved. The CDR3 contains 14 residues. The V gene's germline CDR1 is MGHRA and CDR2 YSYEKL. Trimming shortened V by 3 bases and J by 8 bases, and 16 bases separated the two germline ends. The CDR3 DNA reads TGCGCCAGCAGCCATTCGAAGGAGGGCGGAGGCTACACCTTC. The encoded protein is CASSHSKEGGGYTF.

The chain couples TRBV10-2 to TRBJ2-5; D ambiguous. The assigned J gene may be wrong: the sequence end matches TRBJ2-7 better. The germline V gene has CDR1 WSHSY and CDR2 SAAADI. CDR3 size: 11 residues. CDR3: CASTGNYEQYF. The CDR3, as DNA: TGCGCCAGCACCGGAAACTACGAGCAGTACTTC.

The CDR3 region has the DNA TGTGCCAGCAGTGACAGGGGGCTCTACGAGCAGTACTTC. Protein: CASSDRGLYEQYF. The V call is TRBV2, the J call TRBJ2-7, with 8 bases aligning to TRBD1. The CDR3 runs to 13 residues. Germline values: CDR1 SNHLY, CDR2 FYNNEI. The ends lost 3 bases at V and 3 bases at J; junction bases unmatched: 1. Drawing the rest from reference TRBV2 and TRBJ2-7, the complete variable domain is EPEVTQTPSHQVTQMGQEVILRCVPISNHLYFYWYRQILGQKVEFLVSFYNNEISEKSEIFDDQFSVERPDGSNFTLKIRSTKLEDSAMYFCASSDRGLYEQYFGPGTRLTVT.

This clone showed up just a few times. The chain has TRBV6-5 and TRBJ2-6; no reliable D call. The CDR3 length is 13 residues. CDR1 and CDR2 (germline): MNHEY, SVGAGI. Trimming left V 5 bases short and J 4 bases short, with 6 bases between. CDR3 residues: CASSNSGANVLTF. CDR3 DNA: TGTGCCAGCAGTAACAGCGGGGCCAACGTCCTGACTTTC.

This clone was counted a few times. The genes are TRBV5-8 and TRBJ2-7; D call uncertain. CDR1 SGHTS and CDR2 YDEGEE come from the germline V gene. Trimming cost V 2 bases and J 2 bases, with 8 bases left between them. This CDR3 region has 13 residues. In nucleotides, the CDR3 is TGTGCCAGCAGCTTTGGCAATACCTACGAGCAGTACTTC. Protein product: CASSFGNTYEQYF.

The chain links TRBV4-1 to TRBJ2-3; 12 bases are a match to TRBD2. The germline V gene encodes CDR1 MGHRA and CDR2 YSYEKL. The CDR3 totals 17 residues. V dropped 3 bases and J dropped 3; count of bases not matched to a gene: 7. The CDR3 sequence: CASSQAGTSGRTDTQYF. CDR3 bases: TGCGCCAGCAGCCAGGCGGGCACTAGCGGGAGGACAGATACGCAGTATTTT.

This CDR3 is CASRDSGRSGELFF. The CDR3 DNA reads TGCGCCAGCAGGGATAGCGGGAGGTCCGGGGAGCTGTTTTTT. V is TRBV10-2 and J is TRBJ2-2; 10 bases are shared with TRBD2. The CDR3 sequence is 14 residues long. Germline CDR1 and CDR2: WSHSY and SAAADI. V lost 6 bases and J lost 6; bases outside the gene matches: 4.

The chain recombines TRBV19 with TRBJ2-5; D gene unclear. CDR1 is LNHDA, CDR2 SQIVND, per germline (reference sequence). V lost 4 bases and J 3 bases, leaving 12 bases between the germline ends. This CDR3 contains 14 residues. CDR3 nucleotide sequence: TGTGCCAGTAGTACTTACGGCGGAGAAGAGACCCAGTACTTC. Protein sequence: CASSTYGGEETQYF.

The chain is built from TRBV11-2 and TRBJ2-1; 12 bases match TRBD1. With 1 base clipped from V and 6 bases from J, the junction kept 7 bases outside the gene matches. This CDR3 is 17 amino acids long. Germline V CDR1 and CDR2: SGHAT, FQNNGV. The CDR3 spells CASSLVGTGGKGNEQFF. As DNA, the CDR3 is TGTGCCAGCAGCTTAGTGGGGACAGGGGGCAAGGGCAATGAGCAGTTCTTC.

The table lists this clone with a count of one. This rearrangement joins TRBV5-4 to TRBJ2-7; 8 bases match TRBD1. The CDR3 length is 15 residues. V shed 4 bases and J 0 bases; nucleotides not matched to a gene: 6. The germline V gene encodes CDR1 SGHNT and CDR2 YYREEE (reference sequence). This CDR3 is CASSRDRRSSYEQYF. CDR3 DNA sequence: TGTGCCAGCAGCCGGGACAGGAGGAGCTCCTACGAGCAGTACTTC.

This clone was seen only once. The genes are TRBV6-4 and TRBJ1-3; D remains unclear. This CDR3 has 14 amino acids. CDR1 MRHNA and CDR2 SNTAGT come from the germline V gene. Trimming took off 2 bases at V and 0 bases at J, with 5 bases between the two ends. DNA of the CDR3: TGTGCCAGCAGTGACCGGGACTCTGGAAACACCATATATTTT. Amino acid sequence: CASSDRDSGNTIYF.

This clone was counted only a few times. This chain links TRBV7-2 with TRBJ1-1; the match to TRBD1 covers 8 bases. V lost 5 bases to trimming and J lost 1 base; unmatched junction nucleotides: 6. CDR1 and CDR2 from the germline V gene are SGHTA and FQGNSA. The CDR3 runs to 15 residues. The DNA of the CDR3 is TGTGCCAGCAGCATGGACAGGGCGGGGAACACTGAAGCTTTCTTT. Its translation is CASSMDRAGNTEAFF. The whole variable domain, remainder taken from reference TRBV7-2 and TRBJ1-1, is GAGVSQSPSNKVTEKGKDVELRCDPISGHTALYWYRQSLGQGLEFLIYFQGNSAPDKSGLPSDRFSAERTGGSVSTLTIQRTQQEDSAVYLCASSMDRAGNTEAFFGQGTRLTVV.